The 7 T cell receptor beta chains below were found in one sample sequenced in a study of early T cells in non-severe SARS-CoV-2 infection. MiXCR was run by TCRdb on the 5' RACE reads, yielding one entry per CDR3 protein. The data contain under 85,000 distinct CDR3 sequences, roughly an eighth of them singletons. The specimen was whole blood, collected at baseline. The receptors here all came from an adult who was a healthcare worker with PCR-confirmed SARS-CoV-2 infection or an uninfected control (not recorded which).

This clonotype has a handful of counts. The V call is TRBV7-9, the J call TRBJ2-7, with TRBD1 matching 7 bases. The CDR3 sequence is 15 residues long. Germline V gene lookup returns CDR1 SEHNR and CDR2 FQNEAQ (reference sequence). Losses at the gene ends were 3 bases for V and 0 bases for J; bases not matched to a gene: 5. This CDR3 reads CASSLMGQRSYEQYF. The CDR3 DNA is TGTGCCAGCAGCTTGATGGGACAGCGCTCCTACGAGCAGTACTTC.

This clonotype was found many times. This chain uses TRBV6-4 with TRBJ2-2, with 8 positions matching TRBD2. The CDR3 sequence is 16 residues long. Germline CDR1 and CDR2: MRHNA and SNTAGT. The ends lost 3 bases at V and 4 bases at J; junction bases unmatched: 7. CDR3 loop: CASSEGLAGITGELFF. CDR3 sequence (DNA): TGTGCCAGCAGTGAGGGGTTAGCGGGGATCACCGGGGAGCTGTTTTTT.

This chain connects TRBV6-2 or TRBV6-3 to TRBJ1-1; D is possibly TRBD1 (6 bases). The V end lost 0 bases, the J end lost 0 bases, and 14 bases lay between the germline ends. CDR3 size: 17 residues. Per germline, CDR1 MNHEY and CDR2 SVGEGT. The chain's CDR3 is CASSYSYITGLNTEAFF. DNA for the CDR3: TGTGCCAGCAGTTACTCGTACATTACAGGGCTGAACACTGAAGCTTTCTTT.

The chain recombines TRBV7-2 with TRBJ2-7, with D tentatively TRBD1 (5 bases). The CDR3 sequence is 15 residues long. V was cut by 5 bases and J by 4 bases, with 18 bases left in between. Germline V gene data show CDR1 as SGHTA and CDR2 as FQGNSA. DNA of the CDR3: TGTGCCAGCAGCCGCCTGGGCCAGGGTGGTTACGAGCAGTACTTC. Its protein is CASSRLGQGGYEQYF.

There are many counts of this clonotype. The chain recombines TRBV20-1 with TRBJ2-6; D gene uncertain. The CDR3 extends over 15 amino acids. V shed 0 bases and J shed 0 bases, with 6 bases lying between them. Germline values: CDR1 DFQATT, CDR2 SNEGSKA (reference sequence). The CDR3 nucleotides are TGCAGTGCTAGAGATCAAGGCTCTGGGGCCAACGTCCTGACTTTC. It translates to CSARDQGSGANVLTF.

The sample holds a few counts of this clonotype. This chain connects TRBV27 to TRBJ2-7, with unresolved D. Trimming left V 3 bases short and J 2 bases short, with 8 bases between. The CDR3 runs 13 residues. In germline, CDR1 is MNHEY, CDR2 SMNVEV (reference sequence). The CDR3 sequence: CASSFSRPYEQYF. For the CDR3, the DNA is TGTGCCAGCAGTTTCAGCAGGCCCTACGAGCAGTACTTC.

This clonotype showed up many times. The CDR3 reads CASSQDSGSYEQYF. The CDR3 DNA is TGTGCCAGCAGCCAAGATAGCGGATCCTACGAGCAGTACTTC. V and J are TRBV4-2 and TRBJ2-7; TRBD2 might be the D (6 bases). The V and J ends lost 0 bases and 1 base respectively, with 7 bases between them. The CDR3 has 14 amino acids. Germline V gene sequence: CDR1 LGHNA, CDR2 YNFKEQ.